This TCR beta chain was captured by sequencing in a study of cytomegalovirus exposure and HLA in healthy donors (TCRdb year 2017). Study-wide context: An earlier analysis of approximately 640 of the donors reported 250 to 350 Gb of sequence data and some 120 million unique TCR beta sequences from about 179 million T cells. An early release covering over 500 HLA-typed donors comprised approximately 290 gigabases of sequencing data and tens of millions of unique TCR sequences. Of the approximately 400 genotyped donors, 81% were placed in the genetic ancestry cluster associated with self-reported Caucasian donors. The study was designed to test whether signatures of past pathogen exposure could be identified by cataloging public T cell receptors. Using immunosequencing, the study profiled T cell repertoires from 550 to 750 subjects and related those repertoires to cytomegalovirus serostatus. In addition to the first cohort of several hundred subjects, a separate validation cohort of around 110 different subjects was used. The study combined high-throughput TCR immunosequencing, statistical association of individual TCRs with disease status, and machine learning to predict cytomegalovirus infection status. In a later analysis, previously published TCR beta repertoires from 600 to 850 donors were re-analyzed and high-resolution HLA genotyping was added so that TCR occurrence patterns could be studied. Rather than using new phenotypic data, the later analysis identified candidate immune exposures from TCR beta sequences and from how often those sequences occurred across donors. In an earlier analysis of roughly 540 of the donors, high-throughput TCR beta sequencing was used to judge whether each TCR beta V gene segment behaved as functional or pseudogenic. Donor age, sex, ethnicity and CMV serostatus were compiled alongside the repertoire data. A later genetic analysis took genome-wide SNP genotypes for about three fifths of the 666 donors and used that subset as a discovery cohort. All discovery cohort repertoires had been generated using a single sequencing platform. HLA typing covered class I and class II loci at four-digit resolution. The number of donors typed differed by locus, with about 620-630 for A, B, C, DRB1 and DQB1, roughly 520 for DQA1, nearly 610 for DPA1, and roughly 450 for DPB1. Because of strong linkage in the cohort, 5 or 6 DR-DQ haplotypes were treated as single units for association and clustering. Among around 400 genotyped donors of the cohort, an average of about 240,000 unique TCR beta nucleotide sequences was sequenced per donor, of which approximately 19% were non-productive.

Based on the germline V gene (reference sequence), the CDR1 and CDR2 sequences are MNHEY and SMNVEV. The CDR3, from cysteine to phenylalanine, totals 12 residues. The sequence is cut down to CDR3 DNA, 36 bases in frame from base 1. Study-wide findings and limitations: Compared with equally common non-associated chains, HLA-associated TCR beta chains in a later analysis were more clonally expanded and had lower generation probabilities. Assigning TCR associations to individual alleles was difficult when HLA alleles, especially DR and DQ, strongly co-occurred. Some IMGT-functional V segments, including TRBV6-2 and TRBV6-3, could not be distinguished by the 87-base-pair reads and were therefore excluded. The only immune exposure information available for the cohort was CMV serostatus. A later genetic analysis associated a missense DCLRE1C variant with V-gene and J-gene trimming of TCR beta chains, and an independent cohort replicated the association. In this cohort, only TCR beta chains were sequenced, and detectable features were limited by the absence of alpha or paired-chain data. Because HLA typing was missing for some donors at each locus, association tests included only the typed subset. In a later analysis, around 17,000 TCR beta sequences were associated with specific HLA alleles at a false discovery rate of 0.05. In the study, 150 to 200 TCR beta chains were listed as associated with cytomegalovirus. Linkage disequilibrium might explain the correlated functional status among segregating V segments, but an unknown experimental factor could not be ruled out. Cytomegalovirus status was reported to be diagnosed by the classifier with high specificity and sensitivity in both the original and validation cohorts. Broadly in line with IMGT annotations, most TCR beta V segments showed up in productive rearrangements about 90% or about 30% of the time in an earlier analysis of several hundred of the donors. A later analysis found that TCR association rates varied across HLA loci, with DRB1 alleles showing the most associated TCRs and HLA-C alleles the fewest. According to the authors, the approach could potentially be generalized to other disease states and immunological phenotypes. The sequencing pipeline was judged likely to have produced a cluster of highly shared sequence variants as a technical artifact. According to a later analysis, most CMV-associated TCR beta chains appeared to be HLA-restricted, and the HLA associations seemed to be driven largely by CMV exposure. A further reported finding was that TCR beta sequences accurately predicted the HLA-A and HLA-B alleles for most subjects in the first cohort. In vitro tests confirmed that a few of the cytomegalovirus-associated TCR beta chains recognize cytomegalovirus antigens. Over 15 rarely observed V segments, including chromosome 9 orphons, were excluded from the earlier analysis of a few hundred of the donors because counts were too low. Compared with the roughly 700-donor mean, donors in an Asian-associated ancestry cluster had fewer N-insertions in productive TCRs, according to a later genetic analysis. Roughly uniform sequencing depth across donors was assumed in presence/absence analyses, although this assumption may not hold. Across donors, most TCR sequences were observed very rarely, whereas some public TCRs were present in many individuals. A later analysis reported that several top co-occurrence clusters appeared linked to parvovirus B19, influenza, CMV and Epstein-Barr virus.

The cohort consisted of fewer than 700 healthy bone marrow donors. At the time of sampling, every cohort member was nominally healthy, though immune exposures that went unrecorded were likely present. The donor tested CMV seropositive and was one of the 289 seropositive cohort members. Every donor gave a peripheral blood sample, and the peripheral blood mononuclear cells from that sample were used for TCR beta sequencing. Genomic DNA was extracted from the blood cell samples with the Qiagen DNeasy Blood Extraction Kit. Note on this clone: The antigen this receptor binds is unknown. The junction departs from the called germline gene at one end, perhaps through a read error. The sample carries other DNA sequences with the same CDR3.

The library relied on the immunoSEQ multiplex PCR assay. For the multiplex PCR, a mixture combining 60 forward primers for TCR Vbeta segments and 13 reverse primers for TCR Jbeta segments was used. Amplification of the CDR3 region of rearranged TCR beta genes was performed with a multiplex PCR assay on genomic DNA. Amplified TCR beta libraries were sequenced as 87-base-pair reads on the Illumina HiSeq System. Regarding the original processing steps: In a later analysis, roughly 80 million unique TCR beta chains were counted across the approximately 640 repertoires, and about 9.9 million of these chains were shared by at least two donors. Raw reads were error-corrected and collapsed into unique sequences with a nearest-neighbor algorithm that merged closely related sequences to remove PCR and sequencing errors. V, D and J gene segments were assigned by aligning CDR3 sequences to IMGT reference sequences. For a sequence to be retained, a match of at least six nucleotides to both a V gene segment and a J gene segment was required. A rearrangement was called productive if the CDR3 had no stop codons and remained in frame with V and J, and every other rearrangement was called non-productive. Following IMGT convention, CDR3 was defined as the stretch from the second conserved V-encoded cysteine to the conserved J-encoded phenylalanine. Sequences without an unambiguous match to a single V gene segment were excluded from the earlier analysis of about 600 of the donors. In an earlier analysis of more than 500 of the donors, a V segment was called functional when productive rearrangements were above 56.7%, and segregating when the standard deviation between donors exceeded 5%. To diagnose cytomegalovirus status from the catalog of TCR beta chain sequences, a statistical classification framework was built. A later analysis assigned V and J genes by comparing TCR nucleotide sequences with IMGT/GENE-DB human TR gene sequences. A later analysis assigned CDR3 sequences and most-parsimonious VDJ recombination scenarios with the TCRdist pipeline. In a later analysis, each TCR beta chain was defined by its CDR3 amino acid sequence together with its V-gene family, and reads without a unique V-gene family were excluded. To address suspected cross-contamination and a sequencing artifact, a later analysis removed over 500 highly shared, low-generation-probability nucleotide sequences. In a later analysis, a clonal expansion index for each public chain was calculated from normalized within-repertoire ranks of inferred template counts. A later analysis computed generation probabilities with a VDJ recombination model fitted to out-of-frame rearrangements, and checked the results against IGoR. In a later analysis, hypergeometric tests were used to score TCR-TCR, TCR-HLA and TCR-CMV co-occurrence, with a repertoire-size bias correction applied to TCR pairs. To estimate false discovery rates, a later analysis permuted the HLA or CMV assignments 20 times. In a later analysis, co-occurring TCRs were grouped with DBSCAN, and TCRdist sequence similarity was added when clustering was performed within HLA-allele-positive subsets. Repertoires with fewer than 30,000 or more than 120,000 public chains, plus five repertoires with anomalous nucleotide sharing, were excluded from co-occurrence clustering. TCRdb took this table from immuneACCESS and kept in-frame rearrangements with V and J called. Such tables lack part of the clones; where checked against another copy, unresolved V genes explain under half of the gap, and the rest is unexplained. V, J and clone size are taken as reported in that table, and D and trimming were inferred from the DNA itself. In this sample the table shows about 120,000 clones, 65% to 85% of which occur a single time. The ten largest clones capture about 5% of the sample.

This receptor chain uses TRBV27 and TRBJ1-2; 7 middle bases align to TRBD1. This clonotype originated in a woman aged 25 to 39 in good health and CMV-seropositive. Sequenced input: PBMCs. The CDR3 is CASTQGGQGYTF. The DNA sequence is as follows: TGTGCCAGCACCCAGGGGGGTCAAGGCTACACCTTT.